A single T cell receptor beta chain is shown here with its context. This sample stems from a study of blood T cells in healthy people across ages. V dropped 3 bases and J dropped 13 bases, with 9 bases sitting between them. CDR1 is LGHDT and CDR2 is YNNKEL in the germline V gene (reference sequence). This CDR3 comprises 11 residues. Next came a second PCR, run for roughly 6 to 11 cycles, which used a sample-barcoded 5' primer along with a J-beta primer mix. MiXCR, applied by TCRdb to the 5' RACE reads, yields one record per CDR3 protein. This sample has 500,000 to 600,000 distinct CDR3 sequences, with 27% found just once.

Input material: blood. This clonotype originated in a woman in her 70s in good health. The V and J genes are TRBV3-1 and TRBJ1-4; D is perhaps TRBD1 (5 bases). The DNA of the CDR3 is TGTGCCAGCAGCCAGCAGGGTGGACTGTTTTTT. Encoded protein: CASSQQGGLFF.